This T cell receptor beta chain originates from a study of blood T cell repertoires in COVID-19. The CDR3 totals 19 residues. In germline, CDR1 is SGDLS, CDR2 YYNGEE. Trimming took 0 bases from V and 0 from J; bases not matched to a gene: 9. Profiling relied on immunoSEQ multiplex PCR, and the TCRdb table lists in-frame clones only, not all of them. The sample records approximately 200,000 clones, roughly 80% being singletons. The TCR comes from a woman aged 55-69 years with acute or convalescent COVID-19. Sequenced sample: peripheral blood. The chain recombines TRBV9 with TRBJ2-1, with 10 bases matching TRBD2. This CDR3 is CASSVVASGGQSSYNEQFF. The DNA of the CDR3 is TGTGCCAGCAGCGTAGTCGCTAGCGGGGGCCAAAGCTCCTACAATGAGCAGTTCTTC.